The clone carrying this TCR beta chain was detected once. What it recognizes is unknown. One junction end does not reproduce the germline sequence, and a read error may be involved. CDR3 length: 13 residues. Germline-derived CDR1 and CDR2 are SEHNR and FQNEAQ (reference sequence). This sample stems from a study of blood T cells in healthy people across ages. Study conclusions and caveats: The percentage of naive T cells correlated strongly with TCR beta diversity. CMV status of donors was unknown, possibly confounding expanded clonotype changes.

A second PCR of about 7 to 12 cycles used a sample-barcoded 5' primer and a J-beta primer mix. Each of the cDNA molecules was tagged by a template-switch adaptor with 12 random nucleotides. In TCRdb, the 5' RACE reads were re-called with MiXCR into one record per CDR3 protein. This sample has about 1.7 million distinct CDR3 sequences, with about 30% found just once. Sequenced: blood. The sequence was obtained from a woman aged 25 to 45 in good health. The chain joins TRBV7-9 to TRBJ2-7, with TRBD2 identical over 8 bases. As DNA, the CDR3 is TGTGTCAGCAGCCTGACTAGCGATTACGAGCAGTACTTC. Protein: CVSSLTSDYEQYF. The whole variable domain, remainder taken from reference TRBV7-9 and TRBJ2-7, is DTGVSQNPRHKITKRGQNVTFRCDPISEHNRLYWYRQTLGQGPEFLTYFQNEAQLEKSRLLSDRFSAERPKGSFSTLEIQRTEQGDSAMYLCVSSLTSDYEQYFGPGTRLTVT.